The 9 T cell receptor beta chains reported below all come from one sample, sequenced in a study of response to subunit inactivated influenza vaccine. Each CDR3 protein is one row after TCRdb ran MiXCR on the RT-PCR reads. The sample holds 530,000 or so distinct CDR3 sequences; less than 15% are singletons and the top ten take 11%. The sequences come from PBMCs from blood, collected less than 13 days after vaccination. The receptor set was obtained from a man aged 45-60 years who received an inactivated influenza vaccine.

This chain connects TRBV11-2 to TRBJ2-1, with 12 bases fitting TRBD1. J was trimmed by 2 bases and V by 5 bases; bases with no gene match: 13. Looked up from germline, CDR1 is SGHAT and CDR2 is FQNNGV. This CDR3 is 19 amino acids long. CDR3 coding DNA: TGTGCCAGCAGCCCGCCGGGACAGGGGGCGGGACTCCCCTACAATGAGCAGTTCTTC. Translated: CASSPPGQGAGLPYNEQFF.

This clonotype has more than one count but fewer than ten. The chain links TRBV4-3 to TRBJ1-5; D possibly corresponds to TRBD1 (6 bases). Germline CDR1 is LGHNA and CDR2 is YSLEER. V lost 2 bases and J 8 bases, leaving 22 bases between the germline ends. This CDR3 comprises 17 residues. The CDR3 nucleotides are TGCGCCAGCAGCCAACTGTGGGCCGGGACATACTCTGAGCCCCAGCATTTT. Translation: CASSQLWAGTYSEPQHF.

This clonotype has a count of ten or more. The chain has TRBV10-3 and TRBJ2-5; 7 bases map to TRBD1. The CDR3 contains 15 residues. Germline CDR1 ENHRY, CDR2 SYGVKD. V was pared by 3 bases and J by 5 bases, with 9 bases of the junction left unmatched. The CDR3 sequence: CAISEREGAGETQYF. The CDR3 nucleotides are TGTGCCATCAGTGAACGAGAGGGGGCTGGGGAGACCCAGTACTTC.

This clonotype was found many times. V and J are TRBV2 and TRBJ1-5; D unresolved. Germline CDR1 reads SNHLY; CDR2 reads FYNNEI. The CDR3 sequence is 14 residues long. Between the trimmed V and J ends, which lost 7 bases and 1 base, there was a span of 11 bases. The CDR3 sequence is CASTRTESNQPQHF. DNA for the CDR3: TGTGCCAGCACACGTACAGAAAGCAATCAGCCCCAGCATTTT.

The chain carries TRBV18 and TRBJ2-1; TRBD1 or TRBD2 may be the D gene (7 bases each). The V end was cut by 3 bases, the J end by 7 bases, with 22 bases between. The germline gives CDR1 KGHSH, CDR2 LQKENI. This CDR3 comprises 17 residues. The DNA for the CDR3 is TGTGCCAGCTCACCCAACCCCGGCAGGGGGGGGAAGAATGAGCAGTTCTTC. As protein: CASSPNPGRGGKNEQFF.

In this sample, this clonotype turned up many times. This chain uses TRBV12-3 or TRBV12-4 with TRBJ1-5, with D maybe TRBD1 (6 bases). This CDR3 has 13 residues. Trimming cost V 7 bases and J 6 bases, with 13 bases left between them. CDR3 sequence: CASTRGGFQPQHF. CDR3 DNA: TGTGCCAGCACCCGAGGGGGATTTCAGCCCCAGCATTTT.

In this sample, this clonotype turned up a few times. V and J are TRBV9 and TRBJ2-7; possible D gene TRBD2, 5 bases. Trimming pared 0 bases from V and 3 bases from J, leaving 16 bases between. The CDR3 sequence is 16 residues long. CDR1 and CDR2 (germline): SGDLS, YYNGEE. Here the CDR3 DNA reads TGTGCCAGCAGCGTAGATGGAGCGGCGTTATACTACGAGCAGTACTTC. It translates to CASSVDGAALYYEQYF.

There are a few counts of this clonotype. CDR3 in amino acids: CASSRGQGFTDTQYF. In DNA form, the CDR3 reads TGTGCCAGCAGCAGGGGACAGGGATTCACAGATACGCAGTATTTT. This chain uses TRBV7-2 with TRBJ2-3; 9 bases map to TRBD1. This CDR3 comprises 15 residues. Per the germline V gene, CDR1 is SGHTA and CDR2 is FQGNSA. Germline trimming cut 5 bases from V and 2 bases from J; bases unmatched to any gene: 5.

This clonotype occurred a few times. V and J are TRBV20-1 and TRBJ2-5; D is unclear. V was trimmed by 0 bases and J by 1 base, leaving 12 bases between them. Germline CDR1 reads DFQATT; CDR2 reads SNEGSKA (reference sequence). The CDR3 consists of 15 residues. The CDR3 DNA sequence: TGCAGTGCTAGAGAGCCTGCAGGTCTCCAAGAGACCCAGTACTTC. Translated: CSAREPAGLQETQYF.